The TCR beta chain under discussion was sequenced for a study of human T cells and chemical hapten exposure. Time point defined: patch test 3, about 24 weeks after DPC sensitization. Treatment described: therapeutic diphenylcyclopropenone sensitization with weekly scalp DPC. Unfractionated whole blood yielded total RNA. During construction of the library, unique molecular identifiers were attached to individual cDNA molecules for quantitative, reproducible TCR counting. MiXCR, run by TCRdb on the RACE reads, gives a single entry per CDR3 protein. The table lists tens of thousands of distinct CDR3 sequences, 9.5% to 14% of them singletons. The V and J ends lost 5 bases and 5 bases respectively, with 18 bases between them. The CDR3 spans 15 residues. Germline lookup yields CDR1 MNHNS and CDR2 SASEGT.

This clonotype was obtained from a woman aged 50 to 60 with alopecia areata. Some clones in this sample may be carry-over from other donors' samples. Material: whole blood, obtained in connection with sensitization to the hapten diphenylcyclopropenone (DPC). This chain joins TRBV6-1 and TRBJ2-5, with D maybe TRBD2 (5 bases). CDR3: CASSPGRGSRETQYF. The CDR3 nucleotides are TGTGCCAGCAGTCCCGGCCGAGGGAGCCGGGAGACCCAGTACTTC.